This T cell receptor (beta chain) was sequenced for a study of T-cell reconstitution after alpha-beta-depleted transplantation in children. Broader study findings: The origin of high day-60 TCRbeta diversity in some patients lay in surviving recipient T cells and thymic progenitors. T-cell counts and diversity at one year post-transplant came mainly from newly produced T cells.

The CDR3 runs 14 residues. The germline V gene encodes CDR1 SGHTA and CDR2 FQGNSA. The V and J ends lost 5 bases and 8 bases, in that order; junction bases with no gene match: 11. Unique molecular identifiers were incorporated during preparation of the TCRbeta library. MiXCR, run by TCRdb on the PCR reads, gives a single entry per CDR3 protein. The sample consists of about 500,000 distinct CDR3 sequences, over 9.5% of them appearing once. A remark on this clonotype: The antigen is not known.

This chain joins TRBV7-2 and TRBJ1-2; TRBD1 matches 7 bases. This sequence was found in a female patient younger than 10 who had a stem cell transplant for aplastic anemia, so the T cells may come from the graft donor. Sequencing used PBMCs, mostly from graft donor cells, obtained 180 days after TCRalphabeta/CD19-depleted stem cell transplant. This CDR3 is CASSLGTDRGGYTF. The CDR3 DNA reads TGTGCCAGCAGCCTGGGGACAGATCGGGGGGGCTACACCTTC.